This entry describes one T cell receptor (beta chain). V was trimmed by 4 bases and J by 2 bases, leaving 11 bases between them. The CDR3 covers 14 residues. Germline CDR1 is LNHDA and CDR2 is SQIVND (reference sequence). The participants were between about 18 and 90 years old and came from some 25 US areas. Participants were placed into cohorts based on the clinical history they reported. These data are taken from a study of blood T cell repertoires in COVID-19. Study overall: Both acute and convalescent COVID-19 samples were obtained from the United States, Italy and Spain. T cells, B-cell-depleted T cells, or PBMCs supplied cDNA or gDNA.

Repertoires were generated with immunoSEQ multiplex PCR, while TCRdb's copy carries only in-frame clones and drops some. The table includes 80,000 to 130,000 clones, approximately 86% detected once. The clonotype originates from a woman in her forties or fifties who had recovered from COVID-19. The chain combines TRBV19 with TRBJ1-1; D gene unclear. The sequenced sample consisted of PBMCs or T cells enriched from blood (not recorded which). The CDR3 region is CASSRGGVNTEAFF. In nucleotides, the CDR3 is TGTGCCAGTAGTAGGGGAGGAGTCAACACTGAAGCTTTCTTT.